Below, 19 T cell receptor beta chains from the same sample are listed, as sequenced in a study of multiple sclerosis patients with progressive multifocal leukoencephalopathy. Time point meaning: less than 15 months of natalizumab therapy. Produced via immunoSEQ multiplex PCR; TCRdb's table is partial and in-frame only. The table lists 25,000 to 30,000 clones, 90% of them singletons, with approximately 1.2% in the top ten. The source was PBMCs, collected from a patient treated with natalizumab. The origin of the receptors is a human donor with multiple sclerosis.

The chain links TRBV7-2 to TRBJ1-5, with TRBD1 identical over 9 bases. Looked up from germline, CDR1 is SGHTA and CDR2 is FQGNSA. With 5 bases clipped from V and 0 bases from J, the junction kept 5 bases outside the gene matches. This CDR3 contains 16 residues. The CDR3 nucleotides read TGTGCCAGCAGCCGGCGGACAGGGGCTAGCAATCAGCCCCAGCATTTT. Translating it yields CASSRRTGASNQPQHF.

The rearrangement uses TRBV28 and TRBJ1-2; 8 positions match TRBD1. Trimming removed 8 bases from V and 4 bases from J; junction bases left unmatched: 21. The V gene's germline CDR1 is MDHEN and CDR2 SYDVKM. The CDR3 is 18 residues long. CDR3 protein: CASHMALRGGQGFYGYTF. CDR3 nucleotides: TGTGCCAGCCACATGGCACTGCGGGGAGGACAGGGATTCTATGGCTACACCTTC.

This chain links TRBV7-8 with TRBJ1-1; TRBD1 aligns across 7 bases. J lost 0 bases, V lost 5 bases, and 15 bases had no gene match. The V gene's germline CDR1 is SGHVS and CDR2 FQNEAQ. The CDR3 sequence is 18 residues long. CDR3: CASSPYGRGQPMNTEAFF. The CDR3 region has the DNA TGTGCCAGCAGCCCATACGGGAGGGGGCAACCTATGAACACTGAAGCTTTCTTT.

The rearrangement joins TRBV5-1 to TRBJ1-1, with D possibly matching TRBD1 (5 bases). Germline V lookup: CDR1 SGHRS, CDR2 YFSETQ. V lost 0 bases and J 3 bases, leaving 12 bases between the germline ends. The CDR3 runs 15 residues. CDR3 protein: CASSLDGPQDTEAFF. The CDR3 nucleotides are TGCGCCAGCAGCTTGGATGGCCCACAGGACACTGAAGCTTTCTTT.

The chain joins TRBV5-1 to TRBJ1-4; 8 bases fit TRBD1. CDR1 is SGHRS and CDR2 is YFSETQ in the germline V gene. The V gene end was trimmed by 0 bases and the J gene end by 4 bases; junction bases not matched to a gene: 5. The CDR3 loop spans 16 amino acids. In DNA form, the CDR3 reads TGCGCCAGCAGCTTGGGACAGGGGTCAAGTAATGAAAAACTGTTTTTT. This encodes CASSLGQGSSNEKLFF. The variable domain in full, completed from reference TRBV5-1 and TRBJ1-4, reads KAGVTQTPRYLIKTRGQQVTLSCSPISGHRSVSWYQQTPGQGLQFLFEYFSETQRNKGNFPGRFSGRQFSNSRSEMNVSTLELGDSALYLCASSLGQGSSNEKLFFGSGTQLSVL.

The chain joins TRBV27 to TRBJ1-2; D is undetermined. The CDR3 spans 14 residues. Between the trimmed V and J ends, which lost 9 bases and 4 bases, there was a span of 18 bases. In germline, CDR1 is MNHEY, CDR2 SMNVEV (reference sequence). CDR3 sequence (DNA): TGTGCCAGTCGAAGTGCGGCGGCGCTCTATGGCTACACCTTC. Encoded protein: CASRSAAALYGYTF.

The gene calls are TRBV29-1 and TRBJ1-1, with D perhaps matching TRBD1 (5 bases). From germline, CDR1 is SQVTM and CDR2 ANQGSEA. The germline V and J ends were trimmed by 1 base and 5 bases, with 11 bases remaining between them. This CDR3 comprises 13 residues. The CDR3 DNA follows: TGCAGCGTTGAAGCGTCGGAGGGGACTGAAGCTTTCTTT. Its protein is CSVEASEGTEAFF.

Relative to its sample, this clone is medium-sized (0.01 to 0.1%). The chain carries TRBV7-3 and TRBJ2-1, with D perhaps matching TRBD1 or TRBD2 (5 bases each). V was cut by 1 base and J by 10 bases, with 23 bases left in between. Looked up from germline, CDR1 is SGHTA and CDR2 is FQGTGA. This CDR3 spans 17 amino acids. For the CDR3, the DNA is TGTGCCAGCAGCTTAAGGGGCTCGGGGCTCGAGGTCAGCGAGCAGTTCTTC. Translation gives CASSLRGSGLEVSEQFF.

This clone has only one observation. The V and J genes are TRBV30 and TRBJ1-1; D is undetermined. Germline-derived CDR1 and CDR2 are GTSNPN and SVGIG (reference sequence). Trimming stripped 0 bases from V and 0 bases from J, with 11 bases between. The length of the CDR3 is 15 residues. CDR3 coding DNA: TGTGCCTGGAGTGTACTTGGAGGCCTGAACACTGAAGCTTTCTTT. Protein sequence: CAWSVLGGLNTEAFF. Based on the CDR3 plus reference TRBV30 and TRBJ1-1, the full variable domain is SQTIHQWPATLVQPVGSPLSLECTVEGTSNPNLYWYRQAAGRGLQLLFYSVGIGQISSEVPQNLSASRPQDRQFILSSKKLLLSDSGFYLCAWSVLGGLNTEAFFGQGTRLTVV.

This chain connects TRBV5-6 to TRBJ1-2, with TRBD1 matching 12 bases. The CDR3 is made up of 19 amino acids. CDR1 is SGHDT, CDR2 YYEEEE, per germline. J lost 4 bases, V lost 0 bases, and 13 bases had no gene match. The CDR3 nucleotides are TGTGCCAGCAGCTTGGGCCGCGAGGGACAGGGGGCAGGAGGCTATGGCTACACCTTC. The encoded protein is CASSLGREGQGAGGYGYTF. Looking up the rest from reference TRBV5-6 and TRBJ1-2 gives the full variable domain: DAGVTQSPTHLIKTRGQQVTLRCSPKSGHDTVSWYQQALGQGPQFIFQYYEEEERQRGNFPDRFSGHQFPNYSSELNVNALLLGDSALYLCASSLGREGQGAGGYGYTFGSGTRLTVV.

Here the CDR3 reads CASSLAMGGQETQYF. CDR3 DNA: TGTGCCAGCAGCTTGGCCATGGGGGGCCAAGAGACCCAGTACTTC. This sequence joins TRBV5-4 and TRBJ2-5; a possible D gene is TRBD2 (6 bases). Trimming took off 0 bases at V and 1 base at J, with 10 bases between the two ends. The germline gives CDR1 SGHNT, CDR2 YYREEE (reference sequence). CDR3 length equals 15 residues.

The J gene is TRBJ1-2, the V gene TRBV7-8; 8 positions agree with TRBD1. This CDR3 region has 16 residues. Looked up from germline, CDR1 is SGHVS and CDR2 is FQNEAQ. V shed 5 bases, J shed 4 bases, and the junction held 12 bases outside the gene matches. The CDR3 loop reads CASSGNTGGSGYGYTF. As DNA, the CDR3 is TGTGCCAGCAGCGGCAATACAGGGGGATCGGGCTATGGCTACACCTTC.

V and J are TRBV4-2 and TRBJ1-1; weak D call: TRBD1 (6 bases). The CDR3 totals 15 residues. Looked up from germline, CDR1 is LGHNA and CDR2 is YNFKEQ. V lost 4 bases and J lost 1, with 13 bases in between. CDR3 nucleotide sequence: TGTGCCAGCAGCCCGCAGACACAGGGGAACACTGAAGCTTTCTTT. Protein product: CASSPQTQGNTEAFF.

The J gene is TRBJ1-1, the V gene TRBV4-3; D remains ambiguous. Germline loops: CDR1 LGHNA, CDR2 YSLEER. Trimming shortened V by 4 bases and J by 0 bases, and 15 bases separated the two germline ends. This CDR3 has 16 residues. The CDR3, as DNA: TGCGCCAGCAGCCTCTCACCAAGTGGGATGAACACTGAAGCTTTCTTT. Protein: CASSLSPSGMNTEAFF.

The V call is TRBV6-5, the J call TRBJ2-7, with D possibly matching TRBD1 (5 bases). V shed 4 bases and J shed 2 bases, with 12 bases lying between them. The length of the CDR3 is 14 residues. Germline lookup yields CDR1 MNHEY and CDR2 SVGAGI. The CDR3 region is CASSFEDRTYEQYF. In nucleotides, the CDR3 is TGTGCCAGCAGTTTCGAAGACAGAACCTACGAGCAGTACTTC.

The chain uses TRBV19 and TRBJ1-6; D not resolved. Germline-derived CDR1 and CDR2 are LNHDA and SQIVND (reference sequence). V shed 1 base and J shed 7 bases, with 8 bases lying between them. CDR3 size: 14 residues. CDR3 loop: CASSIGVRNSPLHF. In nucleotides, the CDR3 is TGTGCCAGTAGTATAGGCGTCAGAAATTCACCCCTCCACTTT.

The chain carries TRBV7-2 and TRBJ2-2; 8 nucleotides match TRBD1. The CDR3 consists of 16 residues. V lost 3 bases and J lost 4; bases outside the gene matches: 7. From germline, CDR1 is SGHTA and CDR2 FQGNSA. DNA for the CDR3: TGTGCCAGCAGCTTCCTATGGACAGGGACCACCGGGGAGCTGTTTTTT. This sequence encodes CASSFLWTGTTGELFF.

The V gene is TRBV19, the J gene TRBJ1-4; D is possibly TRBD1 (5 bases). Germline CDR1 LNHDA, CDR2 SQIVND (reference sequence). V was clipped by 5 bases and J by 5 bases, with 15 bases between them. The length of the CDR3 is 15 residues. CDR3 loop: CASSEQGIQNEKLFF. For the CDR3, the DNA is TGTGCCAGTAGTGAGCAGGGAATTCAGAATGAAAAACTGTTTTTT.

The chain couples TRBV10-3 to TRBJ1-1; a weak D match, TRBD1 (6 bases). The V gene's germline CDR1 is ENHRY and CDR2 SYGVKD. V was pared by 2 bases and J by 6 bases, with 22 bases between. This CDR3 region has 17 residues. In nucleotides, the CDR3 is TGTGCCATCAGTGAGCAAACTAGCAGGGGCGGCTCGGCTGAAGCTTTCTTT. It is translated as CAISEQTSRGGSAEAFF.